This T cell receptor (beta chain) was captured in a study of cytomegalovirus exposure and HLA in healthy donors. General study results and limits: The Asian-associated ancestry cluster reportedly had fewer N-insertions than the approximately 700-donor mean in a later analysis. Reportedly, cytomegalovirus status was diagnosed with high sensitivity and specificity.

A remark on this clone: Its specificity is unknown.

Germline assignment: CDR1 LNHDA and CDR2 SQIVND (reference sequence). The CDR3 runs to 14 residues. V was cut by 6 bases and J by 0 bases, with 9 bases left in between. The PCR contained 60 Vbeta and 13 Jbeta primers. Sequenced by immunoSEQ multiplex PCR; TCRdb stores in-frame clones only, minus some. The sample holds roughly 200,000 clones; about 70% are singletons and the top ten take 2.6%. The sequence derives from a man aged 35-49 years in good health and CMV-seropositive. Sequencing used PBMCs. The chain has TRBV19 and TRBJ2-1; maybe TRBD2 (5 bases). The CDR3 coding sequence is TGTGCCAGTAGCCTAGCCTACTCCTACAATGAGCAGTTCTTC. Protein sequence: CASSLAYSYNEQFF.